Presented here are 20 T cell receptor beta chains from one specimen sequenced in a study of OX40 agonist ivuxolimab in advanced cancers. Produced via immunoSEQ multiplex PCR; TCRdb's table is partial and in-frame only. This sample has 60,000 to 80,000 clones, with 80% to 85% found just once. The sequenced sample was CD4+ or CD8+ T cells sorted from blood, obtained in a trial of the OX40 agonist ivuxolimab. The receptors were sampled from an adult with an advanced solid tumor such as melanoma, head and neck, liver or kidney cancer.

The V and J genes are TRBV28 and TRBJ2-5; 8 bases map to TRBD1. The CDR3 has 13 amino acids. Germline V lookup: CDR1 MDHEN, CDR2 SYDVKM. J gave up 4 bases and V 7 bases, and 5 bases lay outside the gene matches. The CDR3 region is CASTRGQGETQYF. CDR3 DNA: TGTGCCAGCACCCGAGGACAGGGAGAGACCCAGTACTTC.

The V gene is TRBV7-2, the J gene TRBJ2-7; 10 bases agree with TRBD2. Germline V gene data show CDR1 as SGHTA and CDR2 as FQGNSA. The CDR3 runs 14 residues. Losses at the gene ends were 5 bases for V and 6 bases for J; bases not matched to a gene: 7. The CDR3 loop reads CASSLSGRAGEQYF. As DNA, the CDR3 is TGTGCCAGCAGCCTAAGCGGGAGGGCCGGCGAGCAGTACTTC.

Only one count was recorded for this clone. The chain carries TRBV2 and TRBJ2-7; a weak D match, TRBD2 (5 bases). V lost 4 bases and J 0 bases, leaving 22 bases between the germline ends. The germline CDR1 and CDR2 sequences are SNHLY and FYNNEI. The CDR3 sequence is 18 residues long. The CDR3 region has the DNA TGTGCCAGCAGTGCGGAAAGAACGGTACGGGGAAGCTCCTACGAGCAGTACTTC. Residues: CASSAERTVRGSSYEQYF.

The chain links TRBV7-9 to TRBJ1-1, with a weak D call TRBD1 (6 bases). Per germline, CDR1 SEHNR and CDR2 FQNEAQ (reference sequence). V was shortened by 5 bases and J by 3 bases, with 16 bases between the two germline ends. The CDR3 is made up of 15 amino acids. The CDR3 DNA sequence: TGTGCCAGCAGCGTGAGAGGGGGTATCGACACTGAAGCTTTCTTT. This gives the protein CASSVRGGIDTEAFF.

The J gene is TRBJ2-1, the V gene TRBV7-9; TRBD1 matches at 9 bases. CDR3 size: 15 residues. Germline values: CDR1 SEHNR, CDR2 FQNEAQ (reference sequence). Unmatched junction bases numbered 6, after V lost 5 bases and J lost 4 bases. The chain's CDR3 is CASSPRTGAYNEQFF. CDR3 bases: TGTGCCAGCAGCCCTCGGACAGGGGCTTACAATGAGCAGTTCTTC.

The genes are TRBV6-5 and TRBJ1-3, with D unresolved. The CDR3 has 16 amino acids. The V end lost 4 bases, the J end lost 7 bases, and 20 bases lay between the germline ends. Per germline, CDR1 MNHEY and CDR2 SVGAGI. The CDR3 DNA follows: TGTGCCAGCAGTTTTCTCCCGACCGGGATGTGGAACACCATATATTTT. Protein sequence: CASSFLPTGMWNTIYF.

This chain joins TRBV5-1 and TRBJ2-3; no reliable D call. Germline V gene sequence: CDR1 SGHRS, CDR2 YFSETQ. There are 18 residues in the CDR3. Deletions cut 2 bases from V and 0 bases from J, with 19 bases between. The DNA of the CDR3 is TGCGCCAGCAGCTTTTTAACGGACCCAAGGAGAAGCACAGATACGCAGTATTTT. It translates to CASSFLTDPRRSTDTQYF. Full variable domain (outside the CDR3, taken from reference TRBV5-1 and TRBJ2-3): KAGVTQTPRYLIKTRGQQVTLSCSPISGHRSVSWYQQTPGQGLQFLFEYFSETQRNKGNFPGRFSGRQFSNSRSEMNVSTLELGDSALYLCASSFLTDPRRSTDTQYFGPGTRLTVL.

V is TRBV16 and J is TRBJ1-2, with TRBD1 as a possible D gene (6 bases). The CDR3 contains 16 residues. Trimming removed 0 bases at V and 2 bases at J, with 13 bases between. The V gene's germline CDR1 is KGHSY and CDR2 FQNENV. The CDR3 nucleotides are TGTGCCAGCAGCCAATCAGCAACAGGGTTAAACTATGGCTACACCTTC. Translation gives CASSQSATGLNYGYTF.

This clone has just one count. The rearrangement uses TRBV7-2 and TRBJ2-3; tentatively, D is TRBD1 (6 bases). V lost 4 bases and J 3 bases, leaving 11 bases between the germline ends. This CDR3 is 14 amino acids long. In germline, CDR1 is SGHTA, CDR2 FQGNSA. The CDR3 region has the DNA TGTGCCAGCAGCTCGACAGGTCCAACAGATACGCAGTATTTT. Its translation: CASSSTGPTDTQYF.

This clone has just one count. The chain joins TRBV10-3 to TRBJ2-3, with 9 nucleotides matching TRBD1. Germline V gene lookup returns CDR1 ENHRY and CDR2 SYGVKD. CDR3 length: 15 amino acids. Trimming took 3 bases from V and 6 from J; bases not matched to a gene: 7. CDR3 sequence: CAISDGTGSSDTQYF. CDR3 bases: TGTGCCATCAGTGACGGGACAGGGAGTTCGGATACGCAGTATTTT.

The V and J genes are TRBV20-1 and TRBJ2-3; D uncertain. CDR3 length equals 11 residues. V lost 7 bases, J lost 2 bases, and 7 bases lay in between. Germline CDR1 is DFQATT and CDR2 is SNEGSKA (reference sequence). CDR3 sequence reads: CSEGDTDTQYF. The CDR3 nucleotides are TGCAGTGAAGGAGACACAGATACGCAGTATTTT.

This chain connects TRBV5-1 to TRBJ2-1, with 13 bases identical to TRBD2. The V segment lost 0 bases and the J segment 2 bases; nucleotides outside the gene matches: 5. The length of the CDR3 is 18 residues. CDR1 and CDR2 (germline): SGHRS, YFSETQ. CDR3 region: CASSLGTSGRKAYNEQFF. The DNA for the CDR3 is TGCGCCAGCAGCTTGGGGACTAGCGGGAGAAAGGCCTACAATGAGCAGTTCTTC.

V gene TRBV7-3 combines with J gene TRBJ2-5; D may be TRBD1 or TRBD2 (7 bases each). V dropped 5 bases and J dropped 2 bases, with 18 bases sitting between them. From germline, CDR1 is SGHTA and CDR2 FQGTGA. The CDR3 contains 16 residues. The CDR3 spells CASSPRGGAGQETQYF. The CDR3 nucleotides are TGTGCCAGCAGCCCCAGGGGGGGGGCGGGACAAGAGACCCAGTACTTC.

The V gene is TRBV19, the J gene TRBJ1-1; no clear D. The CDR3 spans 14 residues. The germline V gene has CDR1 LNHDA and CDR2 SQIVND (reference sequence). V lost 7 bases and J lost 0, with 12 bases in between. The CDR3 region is CASNPGGLNTEAFF. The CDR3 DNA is TGTGCCAGTAACCCCGGAGGGTTGAACACTGAAGCTTTCTTT.

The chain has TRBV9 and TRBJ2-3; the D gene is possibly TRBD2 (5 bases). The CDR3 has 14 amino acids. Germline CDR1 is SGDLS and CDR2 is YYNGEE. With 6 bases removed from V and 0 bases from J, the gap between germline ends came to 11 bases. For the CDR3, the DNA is TGTGCCAGCACCACGAGCGGAAGCACAGATACGCAGTATTTT. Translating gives CASTTSGSTDTQYF.

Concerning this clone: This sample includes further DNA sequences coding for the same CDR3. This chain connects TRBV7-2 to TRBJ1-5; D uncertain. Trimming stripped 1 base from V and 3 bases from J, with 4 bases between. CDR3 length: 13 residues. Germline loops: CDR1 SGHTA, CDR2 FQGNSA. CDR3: CASSLVSNQPQHF. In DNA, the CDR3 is TGTGCCAGCAGCTTAGTATCCAATCAGCCCCAGCATTTT.

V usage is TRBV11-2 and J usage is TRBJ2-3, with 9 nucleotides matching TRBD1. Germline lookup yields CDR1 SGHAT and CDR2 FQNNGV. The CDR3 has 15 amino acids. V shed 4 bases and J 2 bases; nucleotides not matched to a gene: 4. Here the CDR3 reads CASSSGTGTTDTQYF. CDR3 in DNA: TGTGCCAGCAGCTCCGGGACAGGGACCACAGATACGCAGTATTTT.

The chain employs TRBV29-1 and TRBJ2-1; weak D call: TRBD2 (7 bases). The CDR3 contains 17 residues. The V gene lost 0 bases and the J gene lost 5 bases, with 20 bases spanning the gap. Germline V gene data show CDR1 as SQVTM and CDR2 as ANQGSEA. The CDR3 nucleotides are TGCAGCGTTGAAGACTTGGGGGGGCGGAGTGATAACAATGAGCAGTTCTTC. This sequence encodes CSVEDLGGRSDNNEQFF.

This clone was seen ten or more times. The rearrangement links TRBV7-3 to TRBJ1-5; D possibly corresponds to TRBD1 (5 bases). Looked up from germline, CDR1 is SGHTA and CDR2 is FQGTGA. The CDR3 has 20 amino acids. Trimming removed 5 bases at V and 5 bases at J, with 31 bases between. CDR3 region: CASSPSRGGDPTGGDQPQHF. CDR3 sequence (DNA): TGTGCCAGCAGCCCCTCCCGTGGAGGCGACCCAACTGGGGGTGATCAGCCCCAGCATTTT. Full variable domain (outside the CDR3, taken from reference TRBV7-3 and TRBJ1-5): GAGVSQTPSNKVTEKGKYVELRCDPISGHTALYWYRQSLGQGPEFLIYFQGTGAADDSGLPNDRFFAVRPEGSVSTLKIQRTERGDSAVYLCASSPSRGGDPTGGDQPQHFGDGTRLSIL.

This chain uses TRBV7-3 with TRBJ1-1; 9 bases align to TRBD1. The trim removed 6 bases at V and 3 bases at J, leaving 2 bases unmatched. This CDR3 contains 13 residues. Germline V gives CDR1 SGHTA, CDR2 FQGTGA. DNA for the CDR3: TGTGCCAGCAGGCGACAGGGGGACACTGAAGCTTTCTTT. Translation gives CASRRQGDTEAFF.